This T cell receptor (beta chain) emerged from a study of identical twins. The CDR3 totals 18 residues. V shed 1 base and J 2 bases; nucleotides not matched to a gene: 10. Per germline, CDR1 MGHDK and CDR2 SYGVNS. A single record per CDR3 protein comes from TCRdb applying MiXCR to the 5' RACE reads. The table includes nearly 900,000 distinct CDR3 sequences, roughly 12% detected once. This clonotype has ten or more counts. Its antigen is undetermined. Study outcomes and limitations: These conclusions were based on statistical analysis (cross-sectional, not following the same donors).

This sample also belongs to another study, concerning yellow fever vaccine responses in identical twins.

The sequencing sample was made of PBMCs. This sequence joins TRBV25-1 and TRBJ2-1; 8 bases line up with TRBD2. This receptor was obtained from a woman aged 18 to 35 in good health. Here the CDR3 reads CASSELSGSRGAYNEQFF. CDR3 nucleotides: TGTGCCAGCAGTGAATTAAGCGGGAGCCGAGGGGCCTACAATGAGCAGTTCTTC.